The 26 T cell receptor beta chains in this list originate from one sample, sequenced in a study of blood T cell repertoires in COVID-19. Assay: immunoSEQ multiplex PCR; the TCRdb copy retains only in-frame clones and omits some. The data show around 250,000 clones, 86% seen once. The sample was peripheral blood. Receptors were obtained from a man at least 80 years old with acute or convalescent COVID-19.

The chain has TRBV4-1 and TRBJ2-7; D not certain. The V and J ends lost 0 bases and 6 bases respectively, with 24 bases between them. The germline V gene encodes CDR1 MGHRA and CDR2 YSYEKL. This CDR3 spans 18 amino acids. Here the CDR3 DNA reads TGCGCCAGCAGCCAAGACTGGGCAGTTGTTGGGCTTCGTCCCGAGCAGTACTTC. Amino acid sequence: CASSQDWAVVGLRPEQYF.

This clone has only a few counts. The chain uses TRBV15 and TRBJ2-7, with D hard to call. Germline V lookup: CDR1 LNHNV, CDR2 YYDKDF (reference sequence). This CDR3 contains 13 residues. V was trimmed by 1 base and J by 2 bases, leaving 6 bases between them. The CDR3 sequence is CATSRVDAYEQYF. Here the CDR3 DNA reads TGTGCCACCAGCAGAGTAGATGCCTACGAGCAGTACTTC.

This chain links TRBV11-2 with TRBJ2-1; 8 bases are a match to TRBD1. Germline assignment: CDR1 SGHAT and CDR2 FQNNGV. The V and J ends lost 0 bases and 8 bases, in that order; junction bases with no gene match: 3. The CDR3 is made up of 14 amino acids. CDR3 amino acids: CASSLDWTGYEQFF. The CDR3 region has the DNA TGTGCCAGCAGCTTAGATTGGACAGGGTATGAGCAGTTCTTC.

The chain uses TRBV7-9 and TRBJ1-4; D might be TRBD1 (6 bases). There are 14 residues in the CDR3. Trimming pared 5 bases from V and 4 bases from J, leaving 11 bases between. In germline, CDR1 is SEHNR, CDR2 FQNEAQ (reference sequence). This chain's CDR3 is CASSPTGRNEKLFF. The CDR3 DNA reads TGTGCCAGCAGCCCGACAGGCCGTAATGAAAAACTGTTTTTT.

The J gene is TRBJ2-5, the V gene TRBV28; a weak D match, TRBD1 (5 bases). Trimming removed 8 bases at V and 5 bases at J, with 18 bases between. Looked up from germline, CDR1 is MDHEN and CDR2 is SYDVKM. The CDR3 length is 14 residues. CDR3 coding DNA: TGTGCCAGCGGCCTAGGGGCCGCGAGGGAGACCCAGTACTTC. Protein sequence: CASGLGAARETQYF. The whole variable domain, remainder taken from reference TRBV28 and TRBJ2-5, is DVKVTQSSRYLVKRTGEKVFLECVQDMDHENMFWYRQDPGLGLRLIYFSYDVKMKEKGDIPEGYSVSREKKERFSLILESASTNQTSMYLCASGLGAARETQYFGPGTRLLVL.

V usage is TRBV14 and J usage is TRBJ1-6; 9 nucleotides match TRBD1. There are 15 residues in the CDR3. V shed 2 bases and J 10 bases; nucleotides not matched to a gene: 6. Looked up from germline, CDR1 is SGHDN and CDR2 is FVKESK. CDR3 residues: CASSQIGQGNSPLHF. The CDR3 DNA reads TGTGCCAGCAGCCAAATAGGACAGGGGAACTCACCCCTCCACTTT.

The chain recombines TRBV28 with TRBJ2-3, with a tentative D call TRBD1 (6 bases). Germline loops: CDR1 MDHEN, CDR2 SYDVKM. The CDR3 totals 14 residues. Between the trimmed V and J ends, which lost 8 bases and 4 bases, there was a span of 16 bases. As DNA, the CDR3 is TGTGCCAGCCAAGGGGGATCGTTTTCAGATACGCAGTATTTT. The encoded protein is CASQGGSFSDTQYF.

This sequence joins TRBV19 and TRBJ2-4, with D perhaps matching TRBD1 (5 bases). Germline V gives CDR1 LNHDA, CDR2 SQIVND (reference sequence). Trimming pared 7 bases from V and 6 bases from J, leaving 7 bases between. The CDR3 is 11 amino acids. DNA for the CDR3: TGTGCCAGTAACGACAGAAACATTCAGTACTTC. Translation: CASNDRNIQYF.

This clone appeared a few times. The genes are TRBV28 and TRBJ1-2; 8 bases fit TRBD1. V shed 3 bases and J 3 bases; nucleotides not matched to a gene: 3. The CDR3 totals 14 residues. The germline CDR1 and CDR2 sequences are MDHEN and SYDVKM. In DNA, the CDR3 is TGTGCCAGCAGTTTGACAGGGGCCCACTATGGCTACACCTTC. Encoded protein: CASSLTGAHYGYTF.

The chain is built from TRBV9 and TRBJ1-3, with TRBD1 as a possible D gene (5 bases). Germline V lookup: CDR1 SGDLS, CDR2 YYNGEE. The CDR3 consists of 14 residues. Trimming left V 6 bases short and J 4 bases short, with 14 bases between. CDR3 nucleotide sequence: TGTGCCAGCAACACGGGGGGTTCAGGAAACACCATATATTTT. Translating gives CASNTGGSGNTIYF.

This chain joins TRBV28 and TRBJ2-1, with D possibly matching TRBD2 (5 bases). Germline loops: CDR1 MDHEN, CDR2 SYDVKM. The CDR3 totals 16 residues. Trimming removed 6 bases from V and 4 bases from J, with 19 bases in between. CDR3 in DNA: TGTGCCAGCAGCCTTCACGGAGCCACGGGGTACAATGAGCAGTTCTTC. Translating gives CASSLHGATGYNEQFF.

This clone was recorded a few times. V usage is TRBV3-1 (or the pseudogene TRBV3-2) and J usage is TRBJ1-2, with TRBD1 identical over 8 bases. Germline V gene lookup returns CDR1 LGHDT and CDR2 YNNKEL (reference sequence). This CDR3 comprises 15 residues. J lost 4 bases, V lost 4 bases, and 8 bases had no gene match. The CDR3 loop reads CASSRRQGSTYGYTF. For the CDR3, the DNA is TGTGCCAGCAGCCGCCGACAGGGGTCTACCTATGGCTACACCTTC.

The rearrangement uses TRBV6-1 and TRBJ1-6; the match to TRBD1 covers 7 bases. CDR1 and CDR2 from the germline V gene are MNHNS and SASEGT. V dropped 4 bases and J dropped 9; count of bases not matched to a gene: 12. This CDR3 comprises 16 residues. CDR3 residues: CASSASQGLGGSPLHF. CDR3 nucleotides: TGTGCCAGCAGTGCCTCACAGGGGTTAGGAGGTTCACCCCTCCACTTT.

This chain uses TRBV19 with TRBJ2-7, with D possibly being TRBD2 (5 bases). This CDR3 comprises 17 residues. Trimming stripped 5 bases from V and 3 bases from J, with 23 bases between. The germline gives CDR1 LNHDA, CDR2 SQIVND (reference sequence). CDR3 bases: TGTGCCAGTAGTTCTTTCCCGAGCGGCCCTAAGGGCTACGAGCAGTACTTC. It encodes CASSSFPSGPKGYEQYF. Full variable domain (missing parts from reference TRBV19 and TRBJ2-7): DGGITQSPKYLFRKEGQNVTLSCEQNLNHDAMYWYRQDPGQGLRLIYYSQIVNDFQKGDIAEGYSVSREKKESFPLTVTSAQKNPTAFYLCASSSFPSGPKGYEQYFGPGTRLTVT.

The V gene is TRBV5-4, the J gene TRBJ1-1; TRBD1 agrees at 7 bases. V was pared by 4 bases and J by 11 bases, with 11 bases of the junction left unmatched. Germline CDR1 SGHNT, CDR2 YYREEE (reference sequence). The CDR3 extends over 13 amino acids. This chain's CDR3 is CASSQRGGEFAFF. Written as DNA, the CDR3 is TGTGCCAGCAGCCAACGAGGGGGCGAGTTTGCTTTCTTT. Complete variable domain (other parts from reference TRBV5-4 and TRBJ1-1): ETGVTQSPTHLIKTRGQQVTLRCSSQSGHNTVSWYQQALGQGPQFIFQYYREEENGRGNFPPRFSGLQFPNYSSELNVNALELDDSALYLCASSQRGGEFAFFGQGTRLTVV.

This chain connects TRBV7-6 to TRBJ2-3, with a possible D match to TRBD1 (6 bases). V was clipped by 5 bases and J by 3 bases, with 12 bases between them. Looked up from germline, CDR1 is SGHVS and CDR2 is FNYEAQ. CDR3 length: 14 residues. CDR3 DNA: TGTGCCAGCAGCCCCCGGCAGGGGACAGATACGCAGTATTTT. Its protein is CASSPRQGTDTQYF.

This clone has just a few counts. This chain joins TRBV5-4 and TRBJ1-5; tentative D call: TRBD1 (5 bases). CDR1 is SGHNT and CDR2 is YYREEE in the germline V gene (reference sequence). V was clipped by 2 bases and J by 2 bases, with 11 bases between them. This CDR3 region has 15 residues. CDR3 in DNA: TGTGCCAGCAGCTTAAGTACAGGTCGCAATCAGCCCCAGCATTTT. Translating it yields CASSLSTGRNQPQHF.

The chain joins TRBV2 to TRBJ1-1, with a possible D match to TRBD1 (6 bases). Trimming stripped 7 bases from V and 7 bases from J, with 16 bases between. CDR3 length equals 13 residues. The germline V gene encodes CDR1 SNHLY and CDR2 FYNNEI. The CDR3 coding sequence is TGTGCCAGCATGATATGGGGGCAAGGTGAAGCTTTCTTT. It is translated as CASMIWGQGEAFF.

The chain is built from TRBV4-3 and TRBJ1-6; TRBD1 is a possible D gene (5 bases). V lost 0 bases and J 0 bases, leaving 12 bases between the germline ends. CDR3 size: 18 residues. The germline V gene encodes CDR1 LGHNA and CDR2 YSLEER. CDR3 sequence reads: CASSQDPGQSSYNSPLHF. The CDR3 region has the DNA TGCGCCAGCAGCCAAGATCCCGGACAAAGCTCCTATAATTCACCCCTCCACTTT.

This clone was counted ten times or more. The V call is TRBV13, the J call TRBJ1-6, with D tentatively TRBD1 (6 bases). The ends were cut back, 0 bases at V and 6 bases at J, with 6 bases in the middle. Germline V gene data show CDR1 as PRHDT and CDR2 as FYEKMQ (reference sequence). The CDR3 extends over 14 amino acids. The CDR3 is CASSLGDSNSPLHF. The CDR3 DNA reads TGTGCCAGCAGCTTAGGGGACAGTAATTCACCCCTCCACTTT.

This chain uses TRBV5-1 with TRBJ1-2; 7 bases are a match to TRBD1. The CDR3 contains 16 residues. CDR1 is SGHRS, CDR2 YFSETQ, per germline. V lost 0 bases to trimming and J lost 8 bases; unmatched junction nucleotides: 13. The CDR3 coding sequence is TGCGCCAGCAGCTTGGGTCCCCGCAAGGGGGCGCGGGGCTACACCTTC. Translating gives CASSLGPRKGARGYTF.

The genes are TRBV2 and TRBJ2-7; TRBD1 might be the D (6 bases). The CDR3 loop spans 15 amino acids. V was pared by 7 bases and J by 2 bases, with 18 bases between. The germline V gene encodes CDR1 SNHLY and CDR2 FYNNEI. CDR3 DNA sequence: TGTGCCAGCATGAGACTATCGGACAGAGCCTACGAGCAGTACTTC. Translated, it gives CASMRLSDRAYEQYF.

This clone was seen just once. V is TRBV12-5 and J is TRBJ2-5, with 11 bases aligning to TRBD2. The germline V gene encodes CDR1 LGHNT and CDR2 FRNRAP. The V gene end was trimmed by 7 bases and the J gene end by 9 bases; junction bases not matched to a gene: 13. This CDR3 comprises 15 residues. This chain's CDR3 is CASASGTSGLGSQYF. CDR3 DNA: TGTGCTAGTGCTTCCGGGACTAGCGGTTTGGGGTCCCAGTACTTC.

The chain links TRBV27 to TRBJ1-4; 7 nucleotides match TRBD1. The CDR3 consists of 15 residues. V dropped 7 bases and J dropped 8; count of bases not matched to a gene: 13. The germline V gene has CDR1 MNHEY and CDR2 SMNVEV (reference sequence). The DNA for the CDR3 is TGTGCCAGCACCCCTTACCCGACAGGGATGGAAAAACTGTTTTTT. Translating gives CASTPYPTGMEKLFF.

This clone was picked up one time. The chain is built from TRBV4-3 and TRBJ2-1; tentative D call: TRBD1 (5 bases). Germline CDR1 and CDR2: LGHNA and YSLEER. V lost 1 base and J lost 9, with 13 bases in between. The CDR3 runs 14 residues. CDR3 in DNA: TGCGCCAGCAGCCAAGTCCAGGGTTGGGGTGAGCAGTTCTTC. It encodes CASSQVQGWGEQFF.

The J gene is TRBJ2-7, the V gene TRBV5-1; D may be TRBD1 (5 bases). Trimming pared 0 bases from V and 7 bases from J, leaving 14 bases between. The CDR3 is 14 residues long. The germline V gene has CDR1 SGHRS and CDR2 YFSETQ. CDR3 sequence (DNA): TGCGCCAGCAGCTTGGTAGGGGCTGTGGGAGAGCAGTACTTC. This sequence encodes CASSLVGAVGEQYF.